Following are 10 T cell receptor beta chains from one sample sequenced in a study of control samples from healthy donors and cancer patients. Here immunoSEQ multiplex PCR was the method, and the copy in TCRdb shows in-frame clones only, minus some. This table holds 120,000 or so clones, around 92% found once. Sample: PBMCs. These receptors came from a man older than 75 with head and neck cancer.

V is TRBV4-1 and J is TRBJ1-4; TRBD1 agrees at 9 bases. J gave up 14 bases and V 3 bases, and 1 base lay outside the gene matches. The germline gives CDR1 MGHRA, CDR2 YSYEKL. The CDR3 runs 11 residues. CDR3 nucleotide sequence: TGCGCCAGCAGCCAGGGACAGGGTCTGTTTTTT. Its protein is CASSQGQGLFF.

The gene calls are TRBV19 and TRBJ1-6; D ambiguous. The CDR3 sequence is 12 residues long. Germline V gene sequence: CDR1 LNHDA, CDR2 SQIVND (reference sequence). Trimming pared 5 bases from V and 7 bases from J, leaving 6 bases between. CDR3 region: CASSHPNSPLHF. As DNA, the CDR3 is TGTGCCAGTAGTCACCCGAATTCACCCCTCCACTTT.

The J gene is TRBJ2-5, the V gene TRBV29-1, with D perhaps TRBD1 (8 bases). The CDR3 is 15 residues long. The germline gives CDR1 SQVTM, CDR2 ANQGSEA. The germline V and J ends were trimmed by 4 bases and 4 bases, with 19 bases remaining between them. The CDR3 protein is CSVALYRGGGETQYF. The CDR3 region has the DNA TGCAGCGTTGCCCTTTACAGGGGGGGTGGAGAGACCCAGTACTTC.

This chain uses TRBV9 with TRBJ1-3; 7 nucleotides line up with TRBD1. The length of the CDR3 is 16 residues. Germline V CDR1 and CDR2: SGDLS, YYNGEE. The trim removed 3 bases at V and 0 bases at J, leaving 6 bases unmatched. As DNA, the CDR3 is TGTGCCAGCAGCGAACACACAGGGGTCTCTGGAAACACCATATATTTT. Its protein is CASSEHTGVSGNTIYF.

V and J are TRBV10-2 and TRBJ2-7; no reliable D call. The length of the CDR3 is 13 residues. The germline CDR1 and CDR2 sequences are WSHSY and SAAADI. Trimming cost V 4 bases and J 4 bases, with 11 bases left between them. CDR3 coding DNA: TGCGCCAGCAGTGCCCTCATCCGTTACGAGCAGTACTTC. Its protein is CASSALIRYEQYF.

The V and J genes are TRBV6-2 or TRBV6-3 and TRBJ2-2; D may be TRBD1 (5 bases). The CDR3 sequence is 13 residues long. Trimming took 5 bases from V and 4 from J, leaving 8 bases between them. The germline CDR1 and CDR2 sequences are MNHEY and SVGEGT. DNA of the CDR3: TGTGCCAGCAGTAGACAGAGCACCGGGGAGCTGTTTTTT. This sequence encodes CASSRQSTGELFF.

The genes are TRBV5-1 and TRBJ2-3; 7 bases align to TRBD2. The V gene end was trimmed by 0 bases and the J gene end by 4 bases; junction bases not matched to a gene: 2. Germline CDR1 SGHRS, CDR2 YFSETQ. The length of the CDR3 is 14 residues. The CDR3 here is CASSLGGSPDTQYF. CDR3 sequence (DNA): TGCGCCAGCAGCTTGGGCGGGAGTCCAGATACGCAGTATTTT.

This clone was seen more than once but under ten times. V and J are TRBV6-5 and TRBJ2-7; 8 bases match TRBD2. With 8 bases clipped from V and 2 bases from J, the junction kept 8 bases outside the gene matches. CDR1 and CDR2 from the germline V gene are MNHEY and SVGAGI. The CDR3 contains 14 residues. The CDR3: CASYGGGGPYEQYF. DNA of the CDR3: TGTGCCAGCTACGGGGGGGGTGGGCCCTACGAGCAGTACTTC.

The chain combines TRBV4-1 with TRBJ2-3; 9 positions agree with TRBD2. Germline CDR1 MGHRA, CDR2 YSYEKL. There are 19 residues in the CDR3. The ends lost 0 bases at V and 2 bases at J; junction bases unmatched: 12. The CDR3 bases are TGCGCCAGCAGCCAAGATGTCCTCGTGGCGGGGGGGACCACAGATACGCAGTATTTT. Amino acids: CASSQDVLVAGGTTDTQYF.

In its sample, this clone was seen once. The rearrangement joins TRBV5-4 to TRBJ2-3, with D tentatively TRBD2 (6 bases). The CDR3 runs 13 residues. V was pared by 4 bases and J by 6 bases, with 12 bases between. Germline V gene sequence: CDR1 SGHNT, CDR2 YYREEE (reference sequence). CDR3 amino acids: CASSGDFQDTQYF. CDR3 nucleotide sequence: TGTGCCAGCAGCGGGGACTTTCAGGATACGCAGTATTTT.